This T cell receptor (beta chain) was recorded in a study of T-cell memory formation after mild COVID-19. As regards this clonotype: The target antigen is unknown.

Study findings and constraints: Clones shrinking between day 15 and 85 showed a balanced CD4/CD8 split, and those that grew later tilted toward CD4+.

The CDR3 extends over 16 amino acids. In germline, CDR1 is SEHNR, CDR2 FQNEAQ (reference sequence). J gave up 4 bases and V 4 bases, and 6 bases lay outside the gene matches. TCRdb redid the calling of the 5' RACE reads with MiXCR, one entry per CDR3 protein. The top ten clones hold about two fifths of a sample with around 50,000 distinct CDR3 sequences, 27% of them seen once. The sequenced sample consisted of PBMCs or a T cell subset sorted from them (not recorded which). The chain is built from TRBV7-9 and TRBJ2-3, with TRBD2 matching over 12 bases. This clonotype was sampled from a man younger than 35 who had mild COVID-19 (a few samples of this study predate the infection). Cell type and time point are not known. Written as DNA, the CDR3 is TGTGCCAGCAGCTCCTCTAGCGGGGGGGCCCCAGATACGCAGTATTTT. The encoded protein is CASSSSSGGAPDTQYF.